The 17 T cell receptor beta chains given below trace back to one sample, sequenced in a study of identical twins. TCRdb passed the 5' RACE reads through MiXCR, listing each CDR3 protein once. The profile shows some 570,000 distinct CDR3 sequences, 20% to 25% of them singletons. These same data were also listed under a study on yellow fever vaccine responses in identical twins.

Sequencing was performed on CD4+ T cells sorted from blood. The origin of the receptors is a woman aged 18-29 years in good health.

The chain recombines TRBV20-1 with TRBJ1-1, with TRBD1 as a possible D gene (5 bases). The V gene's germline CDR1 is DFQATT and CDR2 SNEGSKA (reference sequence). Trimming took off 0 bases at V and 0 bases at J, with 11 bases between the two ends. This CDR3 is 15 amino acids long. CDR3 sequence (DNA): TGCAGTGCTAGAGAGGGACCCATCATGAACACTGAAGCTTTCTTT. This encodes CSAREGPIMNTEAFF.

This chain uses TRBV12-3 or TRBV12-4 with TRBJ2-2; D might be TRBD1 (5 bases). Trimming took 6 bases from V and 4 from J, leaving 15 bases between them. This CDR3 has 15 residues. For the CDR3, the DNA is TGTGCCAGCAGCTCGCAGGGCACGGCCACCGGGGAGCTGTTTTTT. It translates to CASSSQGTATGELFF.

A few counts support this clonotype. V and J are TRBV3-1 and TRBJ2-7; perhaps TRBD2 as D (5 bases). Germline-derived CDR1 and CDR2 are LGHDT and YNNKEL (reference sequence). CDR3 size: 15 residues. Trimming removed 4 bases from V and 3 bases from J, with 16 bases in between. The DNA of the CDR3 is TGTGCCAGCAGCCTCGGCCGGACTCTGGGCTACGAGCAGTACTTC. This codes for CASSLGRTLGYEQYF.

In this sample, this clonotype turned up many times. CDR3 loop: CASSLGTLQETQYF. DNA for the CDR3: TGCGCCAGCAGCTTGGGGACACTTCAAGAGACCCAGTACTTC. The chain is built from TRBV5-1 and TRBJ2-5; D may be TRBD1 (5 bases). Trimming took off 0 bases at V and 2 bases at J, with 8 bases between the two ends. Germline V gives CDR1 SGHRS, CDR2 YFSETQ. The CDR3 covers 14 residues.

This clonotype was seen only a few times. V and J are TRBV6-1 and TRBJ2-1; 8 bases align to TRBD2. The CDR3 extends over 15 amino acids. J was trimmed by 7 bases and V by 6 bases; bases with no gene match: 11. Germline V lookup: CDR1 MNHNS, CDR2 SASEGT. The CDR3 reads CASRGAGAVVNEQFF. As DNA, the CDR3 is TGTGCCAGCAGGGGAGCGGGAGCCGTGGTAAATGAGCAGTTCTTC.

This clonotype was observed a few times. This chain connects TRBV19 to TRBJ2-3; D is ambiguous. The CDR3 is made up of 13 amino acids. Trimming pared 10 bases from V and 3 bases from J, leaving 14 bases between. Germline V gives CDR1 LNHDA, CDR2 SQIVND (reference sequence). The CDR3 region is CATRSVGTDTQYF. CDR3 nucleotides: TGTGCCACTCGAAGCGTTGGTACAGATACGCAGTATTTT.

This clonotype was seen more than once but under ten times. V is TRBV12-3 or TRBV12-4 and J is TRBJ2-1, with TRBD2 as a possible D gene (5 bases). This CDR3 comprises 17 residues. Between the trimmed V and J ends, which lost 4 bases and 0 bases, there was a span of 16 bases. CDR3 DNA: TGTGCCAGCAGTTGGTGGAGGTGGGGAGCCTCCTACAATGAGCAGTTCTTC. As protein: CASSWWRWGASYNEQFF.

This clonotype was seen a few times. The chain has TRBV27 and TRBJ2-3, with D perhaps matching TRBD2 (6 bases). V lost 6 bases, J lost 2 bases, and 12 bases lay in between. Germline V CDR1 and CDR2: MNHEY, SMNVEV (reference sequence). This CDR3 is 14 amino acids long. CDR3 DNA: TGTGCCAGCAGGGGGGACTTCACCACAGATACGCAGTATTTT. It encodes CASRGDFTTDTQYF.

CDR3 nucleotide sequence: TGTGCCAGCAGCCGCCGTGGACTATCAGGGGAGACCCAGTACTTC. It yields the protein CASSRRGLSGETQYF. The V gene is TRBV7-7, the J gene TRBJ2-5; D is possibly TRBD2 (6 bases). CDR1 and CDR2 (germline): SSHAT, FNYEAQ (reference sequence). This CDR3 region has 15 residues. V was pared by 5 bases and J by 5 bases, with 18 bases between. The whole variable domain, remainder taken from reference TRBV7-7 and TRBJ2-5, is GAGVSQSPRYKVTKRGQDVTLRCDPISSHATLYWYQQALGQGPEFLTYFNYEAQPDKSGLPSDRFSAERPEGSISTLTIQRTEQRDSAMYRCASSRRGLSGETQYFGPGTRLLVL.

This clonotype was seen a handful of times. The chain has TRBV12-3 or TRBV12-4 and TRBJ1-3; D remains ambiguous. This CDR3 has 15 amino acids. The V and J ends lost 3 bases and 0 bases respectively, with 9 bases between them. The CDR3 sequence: CASSFSGHSGNTIYF. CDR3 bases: TGTGCCAGCAGTTTCTCAGGCCACTCTGGAAACACCATATATTTT.

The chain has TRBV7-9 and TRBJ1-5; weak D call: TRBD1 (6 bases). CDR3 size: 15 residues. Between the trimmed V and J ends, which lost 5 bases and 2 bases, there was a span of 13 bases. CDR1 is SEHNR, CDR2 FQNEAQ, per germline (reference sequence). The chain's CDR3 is CASSPGTSGNQPQHF. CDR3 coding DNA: TGTGCCAGCAGCCCCGGGACATCAGGCAATCAGCCCCAGCATTTT.

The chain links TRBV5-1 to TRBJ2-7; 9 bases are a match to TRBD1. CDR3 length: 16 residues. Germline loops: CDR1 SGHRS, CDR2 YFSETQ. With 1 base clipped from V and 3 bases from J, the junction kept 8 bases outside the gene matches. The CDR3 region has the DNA TGCGCCAGCAGCTTGCACCCGGGACAGGGCCTCTACGAGCAGTACTTC. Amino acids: CASSLHPGQGLYEQYF.

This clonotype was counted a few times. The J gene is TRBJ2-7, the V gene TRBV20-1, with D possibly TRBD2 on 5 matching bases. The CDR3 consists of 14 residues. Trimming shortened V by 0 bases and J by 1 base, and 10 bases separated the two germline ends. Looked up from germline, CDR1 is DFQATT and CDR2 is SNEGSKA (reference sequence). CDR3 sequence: CSARDVAYSYEQYF. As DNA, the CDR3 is TGCAGTGCTAGAGATGTAGCGTATTCCTACGAGCAGTACTTC.

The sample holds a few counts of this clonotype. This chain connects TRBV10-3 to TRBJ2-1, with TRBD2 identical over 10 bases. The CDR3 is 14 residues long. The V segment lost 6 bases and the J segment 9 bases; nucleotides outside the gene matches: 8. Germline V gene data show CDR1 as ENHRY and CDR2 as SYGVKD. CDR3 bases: TGTGCCATCAGCGAAACAGGGACTAGCGCTGAGCAGTTCTTC. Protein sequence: CAISETGTSAEQFF.

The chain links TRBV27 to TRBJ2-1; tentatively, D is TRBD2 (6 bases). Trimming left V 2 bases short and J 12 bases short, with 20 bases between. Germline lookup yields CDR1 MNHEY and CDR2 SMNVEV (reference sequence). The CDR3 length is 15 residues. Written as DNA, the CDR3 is TGTGCCAGCAGTTTAAGGCCTAGCGATACATCGGCGCAGTTCTTC. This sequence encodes CASSLRPSDTSAQFF.

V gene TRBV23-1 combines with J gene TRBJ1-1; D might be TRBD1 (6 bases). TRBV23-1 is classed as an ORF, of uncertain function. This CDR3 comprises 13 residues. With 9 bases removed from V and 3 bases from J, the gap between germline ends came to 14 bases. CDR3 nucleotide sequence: TGCGCCAGAGTTGGGGGGCGGGACACTGAAGCTTTCTTT. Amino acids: CARVGGRDTEAFF.

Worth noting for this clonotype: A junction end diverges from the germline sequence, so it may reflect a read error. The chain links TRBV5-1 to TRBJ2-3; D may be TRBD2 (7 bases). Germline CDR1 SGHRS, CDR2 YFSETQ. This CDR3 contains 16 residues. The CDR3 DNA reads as TGCGCCAGCAGCTTGTCGGGGGGCTTTAGCAGAGATACGCAGTATTTT. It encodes CASSLSGGFSRDTQYF.